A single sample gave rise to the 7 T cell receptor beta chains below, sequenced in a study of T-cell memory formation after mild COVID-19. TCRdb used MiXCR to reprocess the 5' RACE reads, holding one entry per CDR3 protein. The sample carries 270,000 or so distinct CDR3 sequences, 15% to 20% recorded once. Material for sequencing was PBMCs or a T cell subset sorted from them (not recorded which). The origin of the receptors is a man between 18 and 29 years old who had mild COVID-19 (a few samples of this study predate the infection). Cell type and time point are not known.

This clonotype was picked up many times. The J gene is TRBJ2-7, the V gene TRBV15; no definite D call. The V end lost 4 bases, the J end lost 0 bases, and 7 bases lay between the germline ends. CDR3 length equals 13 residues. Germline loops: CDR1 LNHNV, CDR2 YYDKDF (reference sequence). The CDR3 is CATSTVSSYEQYF. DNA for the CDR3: TGTGCCACCAGCACGGTGAGCTCCTACGAGCAGTACTTC.

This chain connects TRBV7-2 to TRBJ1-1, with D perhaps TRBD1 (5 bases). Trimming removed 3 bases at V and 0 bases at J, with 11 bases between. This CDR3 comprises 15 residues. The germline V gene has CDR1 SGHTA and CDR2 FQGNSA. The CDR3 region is CASSLTAALNTEAFF. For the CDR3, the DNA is TGTGCCAGCAGCTTGACAGCCGCTTTGAACACTGAAGCTTTCTTT.

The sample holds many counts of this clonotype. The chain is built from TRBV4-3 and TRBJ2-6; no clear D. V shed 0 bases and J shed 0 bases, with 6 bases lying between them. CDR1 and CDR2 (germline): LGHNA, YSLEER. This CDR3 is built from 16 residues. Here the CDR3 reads CASSQESSSGANVLTF. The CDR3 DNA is TGCGCCAGCAGCCAAGAGAGTAGCTCTGGGGCCAACGTCCTGACTTTC.

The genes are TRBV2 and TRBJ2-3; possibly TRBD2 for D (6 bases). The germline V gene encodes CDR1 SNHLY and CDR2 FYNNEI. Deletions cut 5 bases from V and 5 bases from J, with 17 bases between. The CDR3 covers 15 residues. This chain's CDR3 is CASSTSPVEGDTQYF. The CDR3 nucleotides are TGTGCCAGCAGTACTAGCCCGGTTGAGGGAGATACGCAGTATTTT. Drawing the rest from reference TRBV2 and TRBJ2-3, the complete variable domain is EPEVTQTPSHQVTQMGQEVILRCVPISNHLYFYWYRQILGQKVEFLVSFYNNEISEKSEIFDDQFSVERPDGSNFTLKIRSTKLEDSAMYFCASSTSPVEGDTQYFGPGTRLTVL.

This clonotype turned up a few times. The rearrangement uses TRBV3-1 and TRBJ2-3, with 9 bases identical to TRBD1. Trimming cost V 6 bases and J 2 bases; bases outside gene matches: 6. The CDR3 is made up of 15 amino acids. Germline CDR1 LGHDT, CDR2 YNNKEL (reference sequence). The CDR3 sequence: CASRIRDRDTDTQYF. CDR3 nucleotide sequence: TGTGCCAGCAGGATACGGGACAGGGACACAGATACGCAGTATTTT.

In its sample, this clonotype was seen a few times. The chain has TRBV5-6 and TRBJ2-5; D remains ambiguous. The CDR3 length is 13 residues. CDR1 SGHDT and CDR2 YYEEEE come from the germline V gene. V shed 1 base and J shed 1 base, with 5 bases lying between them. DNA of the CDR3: TGTGCCAGCAGCTTGCCAATCCAAGAGACCCAGTACTTC. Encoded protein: CASSLPIQETQYF.

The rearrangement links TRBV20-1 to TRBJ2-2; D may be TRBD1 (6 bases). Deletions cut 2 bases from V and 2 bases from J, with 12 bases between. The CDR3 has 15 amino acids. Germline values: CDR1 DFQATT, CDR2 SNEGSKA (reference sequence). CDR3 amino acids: CSARPRTVNTGELFF. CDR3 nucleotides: TGCAGTGCTAGACCTAGGACAGTTAACACCGGGGAGCTGTTTTTT.